This TCR beta chain was captured in a study of control samples from healthy donors and cancer patients. Some clones are missing from TCRdb's copy, which holds only in-frame ones; the method was immunoSEQ multiplex PCR. The table lists around 130,000 clones, about 90% of them singletons. Trimming pared 1 base from V and 1 base from J, leaving 5 bases between. CDR3 length: 13 residues. Germline V lookup: CDR1 SGHVS, CDR2 FQNEAQ. V gene TRBV7-8 combines with J gene TRBJ2-7; possible D gene TRBD1, 5 bases. Specimen: blood. The TCR was taken from a man in his fifties in good health. CDR3 in amino acids: CASSLDRSYEQYF. Written as DNA, the CDR3 is TGTGCCAGCAGCTTAGACAGGTCCTACGAGCAGTACTTC.